A single sample is the source of the 22 T cell receptor beta chains below, sequenced in a study of PD-1 blockade in mismatch repair-deficient tumors. Repertoires were generated with immunoSEQ multiplex PCR, while TCRdb's copy carries only in-frame clones and drops some. The sample carries approximately 50,000 clones, around 80% recorded once. Specimen: peripheral blood, collected 4 weeks after starting pembrolizumab. Every receptor here comes from an adult with mismatch repair-deficient cancer.

The rearrangement joins TRBV5-1 to TRBJ1-1; weak D call: TRBD1 (5 bases). Germline values: CDR1 SGHRS, CDR2 YFSETQ. The CDR3 is 17 amino acids. The V gene lost 2 bases and the J gene lost 0 bases, with 17 bases spanning the gap. This CDR3 reads CASSFTNLGALNTEAFF. CDR3 DNA sequence: TGCGCCAGCAGCTTCACCAACCTAGGGGCACTGAACACTGAAGCTTTCTTT. Filled out from reference TRBV5-1 and TRBJ1-1, the complete variable domain reads KAGVTQTPRYLIKTRGQQVTLSCSPISGHRSVSWYQQTPGQGLQFLFEYFSETQRNKGNFPGRFSGRQFSNSRSEMNVSTLELGDSALYLCASSFTNLGALNTEAFFGQGTRLTVV.

CDR3 in amino acids: CASSLRGTGNSAGELFF. The CDR3 DNA reads TGTGCCAGCAGCTTACGCGGGACAGGGAATTCGGCCGGGGAGCTGTTTTTT. This sequence joins TRBV7-3 and TRBJ2-2, with 9 bases fitting TRBD1. This CDR3 contains 17 residues. Germline lookup yields CDR1 SGHTA and CDR2 FQGTGA. With 2 bases clipped from V and 6 bases from J, the junction kept 10 bases outside the gene matches. The variable domain in full, completed from reference TRBV7-3 and TRBJ2-2, reads GAGVSQTPSNKVTEKGKYVELRCDPISGHTALYWYRQSLGQGPEFLIYFQGTGAADDSGLPNDRFFAVRPEGSVSTLKIQRTERGDSAVYLCASSLRGTGNSAGELFFGEGSRLTVL.

This clone showed up just a few times. J is TRBJ2-2 and V is TRBV4-1, with 8 bases matching TRBD2. CDR1 and CDR2 from the germline V gene are MGHRA and YSYEKL. Losses at the gene ends were 1 base for V and 3 bases for J; bases not matched to a gene: 7. The CDR3 length is 17 residues. The CDR3, as DNA: TGCGCCAGCAGCCAAGCCGCACCAGCGGGAGACACCGGGGAGCTGTTTTTT. Protein: CASSQAAPAGDTGELFF.

V is TRBV7-9 and J is TRBJ2-3; 13 bases fit TRBD2. Germline-derived CDR1 and CDR2 are SEHNR and FQNEAQ (reference sequence). The V segment lost 7 bases and the J segment 4 bases; nucleotides outside the gene matches: 5. The CDR3 is 15 amino acids. The chain's CDR3 is CASISGLAGADTQYF. The DNA for the CDR3 is TGTGCCAGCATCTCCGGACTAGCGGGAGCAGATACGCAGTATTTT.

The gene calls are TRBV5-1 and TRBJ2-2; D assignment may be TRBD1 or TRBD2 (5 bases each). Germline-derived CDR1 and CDR2 are SGHRS and YFSETQ. The CDR3 spans 17 residues. The V end was cut by 0 bases, the J end by 5 bases, with 17 bases between. In DNA, the CDR3 is TGCGCCAGCAGCTTGGCCGGGACCCTCAAACTTACCGGGGAGCTGTTTTTT. Residues: CASSLAGTLKLTGELFF.

This chain uses TRBV5-1 with TRBJ2-3; D remains unclear. The CDR3 runs 13 residues. V was trimmed by 2 bases and J by 6 bases, leaving 10 bases between them. Germline lookup yields CDR1 SGHRS and CDR2 YFSETQ. The CDR3 region has the DNA TGCGCCAGCAGCTTCCCCCCAGCGGATACGCAGTATTTT. Translating gives CASSFPPADTQYF.

This sequence joins TRBV5-1 and TRBJ2-1, with D hard to call. Trimming shortened V by 4 bases and J by 8 bases, and 13 bases separated the two germline ends. From germline, CDR1 is SGHRS and CDR2 YFSETQ. The CDR3 length is 13 residues. CDR3 coding DNA: TGCGCCAGCAGCCCGGGTTCCGGCGATGAGCAGTTCTTC. Translated: CASSPGSGDEQFF.

V is TRBV30 and J is TRBJ2-7; D remains unclear. CDR1 and CDR2 from the germline V gene are GTSNPN and SVGIG (reference sequence). V gave up 5 bases and J gave up 3 bases, with 14 bases separating them. The CDR3 consists of 13 residues. CDR3 nucleotides: TGTGCCTGGTGCCGAGGCGAGCGCTACGAGCAGTACTTC. This gives the protein CAWCRGERYEQYF.

This rearrangement joins TRBV28 to TRBJ1-5; D not resolved. Per germline, CDR1 MDHEN and CDR2 SYDVKM. Trimming pared 2 bases from V and 6 bases from J, leaving 5 bases between. The CDR3 totals 12 residues. This CDR3 is CASSLGVQPQHF. The CDR3 DNA is TGTGCCAGCAGTTTAGGGGTTCAGCCCCAGCATTTT. The variable domain in full, with the rest retrieved from reference TRBV28 and TRBJ1-5, is DVKVTQSSRYLVKRTGEKVFLECVQDMDHENMFWYRQDPGLGLRLIYFSYDVKMKEKGDIPEGYSVSREKKERFSLILESASTNQTSMYLCASSLGVQPQHFGDGTRLSIL.

This sequence joins TRBV27 and TRBJ1-2; D is perhaps TRBD1 (5 bases). The CDR3 spans 13 residues. Per the germline V gene, CDR1 is MNHEY and CDR2 is SMNVEV (reference sequence). The V end was cut by 7 bases, the J end by 0 bases, with 9 bases between. The CDR3, as DNA: TGTGCCAGCAAAGCAGGGACTAACTATGGCTACACCTTC. Encoded protein: CASKAGTNYGYTF.

In nucleotides, the CDR3 is TGTGCCAGCGGCGGGACAGTCACCGGGGAGCTGTTTTTT. It codes for CASGGTVTGELFF. This chain links TRBV9 with TRBJ2-2, with a possible D match to TRBD1 (7 bases). The germline gives CDR1 SGDLS, CDR2 YYNGEE. The CDR3 sequence is 13 residues long. The V end lost 7 bases, the J end lost 4 bases, and 11 bases lay between the germline ends.

This clone was counted a few times. The chain couples TRBV5-4 to TRBJ2-7; the match to TRBD2 covers 9 bases. V shed 4 bases and J 5 bases; nucleotides not matched to a gene: 7. Germline lookup yields CDR1 SGHNT and CDR2 YYREEE (reference sequence). This CDR3 spans 14 amino acids. CDR3 nucleotide sequence: TGTGCCAGCAGCCCTCGGACTAGCGCGGACGAGCAGTACTTC. This sequence encodes CASSPRTSADEQYF.

This chain joins TRBV21-1 and TRBJ1-2; TRBD1, the D gene given by the table, was not confirmed from the DNA. TRBV21-1 is tagged as a pseudogene. This CDR3 comprises 13 residues. This CDR3 reads CASSKEGVCPYTF. The CDR3 DNA reads TGTGCCAGCAGCAAAGAAGGGGTATGCCCCTACACCTTC.

The chain combines TRBV7-9 with TRBJ2-1; D is undetermined. CDR1 SEHNR and CDR2 FQNEAQ come from the germline V gene (reference sequence). The CDR3 sequence is 16 residues long. Trimming cost V 5 bases and J 0 bases, with 14 bases left between them. The CDR3 protein is CASSLGETASYNEQFF. CDR3 DNA sequence: TGTGCCAGCAGCCTAGGCGAGACGGCCTCCTACAATGAGCAGTTCTTC.

The genes are TRBV5-1 and TRBJ2-3; D might be TRBD2 (6 bases). Trimming took 5 bases from V and 0 from J, leaving 13 bases between them. CDR3 length equals 15 residues. From germline, CDR1 is SGHRS and CDR2 YFSETQ. The chain's CDR3 is CASRADAGSTDTQYF. As DNA, the CDR3 is TGCGCCAGCAGGGCCGACGCGGGGAGCACAGATACGCAGTATTTT.

CDR3 region: CASRTGAGFEPQHF. As DNA, the CDR3 is TGTGCCAGTAGAACAGGGGCCGGTTTCGAGCCCCAGCATTTT. The V gene is TRBV19, the J gene TRBJ1-5; 7 bases map to TRBD1. In germline, CDR1 is LNHDA, CDR2 SQIVND (reference sequence). V lost 6 bases and J lost 8; bases outside the gene matches: 10. CDR3 size: 14 residues.

This sequence joins TRBV19 and TRBJ1-5; D is unclear. In germline, CDR1 is LNHDA, CDR2 SQIVND (reference sequence). The CDR3 covers 13 residues. The ends were cut back, 6 bases at V and 3 bases at J, with 9 bases in the middle. This CDR3 reads CASRSGFNQPQHF. The CDR3 DNA reads TGTGCCAGTAGATCCGGGTTCAATCAGCCCCAGCATTTT.

V is TRBV11-2 and J is TRBJ1-1, with no clear D. V dropped 5 bases and J dropped 4 bases, with 11 bases sitting between them. The CDR3 loop spans 13 amino acids. The V gene's germline CDR1 is SGHAT and CDR2 FQNNGV. In DNA, the CDR3 is TGTGCCAGCAGCAACTTAAGAGCCACTGAAGCTTTCTTT. This encodes CASSNLRATEAFF.

This clone was detected once. The chain recombines TRBV7-3 with TRBJ2-2; no firm D call. V lost 3 bases, J lost 0 bases, and 11 bases lay in between. The germline V gene has CDR1 SGHTA and CDR2 FQGTGA. The CDR3 is made up of 16 amino acids. In nucleotides, the CDR3 is TGTGCCAGCAGCTTTCCCGGTGATACGAACACCGGGGAGCTGTTTTTT. This gives the protein CASSFPGDTNTGELFF.

V and J are TRBV4-2 and TRBJ2-1; 10 bases are a match to TRBD2. Germline V gives CDR1 LGHNA, CDR2 YNFKEQ. The CDR3 consists of 14 residues. Losses at the gene ends were 7 bases for V and 8 bases for J; bases not matched to a gene: 8. This chain's CDR3 is CASTPGLASHEQFF. CDR3 nucleotides: TGTGCCAGCACTCCGGGACTAGCGTCCCATGAGCAGTTCTTC.

The genes are TRBV7-2 and TRBJ2-1; 15 positions match TRBD2. Germline V gene lookup returns CDR1 SGHTA and CDR2 FQGNSA. Trimming removed 4 bases from V and 2 bases from J; junction bases left unmatched: 6. The CDR3 is 18 residues long. CDR3: CASSSPGLAGGPYNEQFF. The CDR3 coding sequence is TGTGCCAGCAGCTCGCCTGGACTAGCGGGAGGGCCCTACAATGAGCAGTTCTTC. Filled out from reference TRBV7-2 and TRBJ2-1, the complete variable domain reads GAGVSQSPSNKVTEKGKDVELRCDPISGHTALYWYRQSLGQGLEFLIYFQGNSAPDKSGLPSDRFSAERTGGSVSTLTIQRTQQEDSAVYLCASSSPGLAGGPYNEQFFGPGTRLTVL.

This chain joins TRBV7-3 and TRBJ2-2; D may be TRBD1 or TRBD2 (5 bases each). V lost 3 bases to trimming and J lost 7 bases, with 18 bases between them. Germline V lookup: CDR1 SGHTA, CDR2 FQGTGA. The length of the CDR3 is 16 residues. The CDR3 spells CASSLGVVQEIGELFF. CDR3 sequence (DNA): TGTGCCAGCAGCTTGGGGGTAGTTCAGGAGATCGGGGAGCTGTTTTTT.